This is a list of T cell receptor beta chains from one sample in a study of chemoradiotherapy in HPV16-positive cancers. Measured with immunoSEQ multiplex PCR; TCRdb has only the in-frame clones, and not every one. This sample has about 22,000 clones, with roughly 92% found just once. The source material was blood, sampled from a patient who underwent chemoradiotherapy. These receptors all stem from a human donor with HPV-associated anogenital cancer. The CDR3 runs from the conserved cysteine through the conserved F or W. The order of the fields is J gene, clone size, V gene, D gene, CDR3 protein, CDR3 DNA. D genes are given only for firm matches. Size tells how often a clone was seen (once, few, many) or the class of an expanded clone, and some rows leave it out.

>TRBJ1-5|.|TRBV19|TRBD1
CASSTQETGSEPQHF
TGTGCCAGTAGTACACAAGAGACAGGGAGCGAGCCCCAGCATTTT
>TRBJ1-1|few|TRBV5-5|.
CASSLGTYEVTEAFF
TGTGCCAGCAGCTTGGGGACTTACGAAGTCACTGAAGCTTTCTTT
>TRBJ2-5|.|TRBV5-1|TRBD1
CASSLGDRAETQYF
TGCGCCAGCAGCTTGGGAGACAGGGCTGAGACCCAGTACTTC
>TRBJ2-3|.|TRBV7-9|.
CASSLGGRTDTQYF
TGTGCCAGCAGCTTAGGGGGGCGCACAGATACGCAGTATTTT
>TRBJ2-1|.|TRBV11-3|TRBD2
CASSRTSAGTNEQFF
TGTGCCAGCAGCCGTACTAGCGCTGGGACGAATGAGCAGTTCTTC
>TRBJ2-5|.|TRBV6-1|TRBD1
CASSFAQGGSETQYF
TGTGCCAGCAGCTTTGCACAGGGGGGTAGTGAGACCCAGTACTTC
>TRBJ1-4|.|TRBV6-5|TRBD1
CASSPGTGTLPVVFF
TGTGCCAGCAGCCCCGGGACAGGCACTCTACCGGTAGTGTTTTTT
>TRBJ2-7|.|TRBV11-2|.
CASSLVGAGSYEQYF
TGTGCCAGCAGCTTAGTGGGTGCGGGCTCCTACGAGCAGTACTTC
>TRBJ1-1|.|TRBV12-5|.
CASGFLTGVVTSNTEAFF
TGTGCTAGTGGTTTCTTGACAGGAGTAGTTACTTCGAACACTGAAGCTTTCTTT
>TRBJ1-1|.|TRBV7-9|.
CASSLVNPGTRAFF
TGTGCCAGCAGCTTAGTCAACCCCGGGACAAGGGCTTTCTTT
>TRBJ2-5|once|TRBV18|.
CASSPVNYPGETQYF
TGTGCCAGCTCACCAGTTAACTACCCGGGCGAGACCCAGTACTTC
>TRBJ2-1|.|TRBV29-1|.
CSVDKGYNEQFF
TGCAGCGTTGATAAGGGTTACAATGAGCAGTTCTTC
>TRBJ1-5|.|TRBV11-2|.
CASSLGSNQPQHF
TGTGCCAGCAGCTTAGGTAGCAATCAGCCCCAGCATTTT
>TRBJ2-1|.|TRBV4-1|TRBD2
CASSQGPSGGHYNEQFF
TGCGCCAGCAGCCAAGGGCCCAGCGGGGGACACTACAATGAGCAGTTCTTC
>TRBJ1-1|.|TRBV19|.
CASKDSGNTEAFF
TGTGCCAGTAAGGACAGCGGGAACACTGAAGCTTTCTTT
>TRBJ2-3|.|TRBV27|.
CASGAGTDTQYF
TGTGCCAGCGGGGCGGGCACAGATACGCAGTATTTT